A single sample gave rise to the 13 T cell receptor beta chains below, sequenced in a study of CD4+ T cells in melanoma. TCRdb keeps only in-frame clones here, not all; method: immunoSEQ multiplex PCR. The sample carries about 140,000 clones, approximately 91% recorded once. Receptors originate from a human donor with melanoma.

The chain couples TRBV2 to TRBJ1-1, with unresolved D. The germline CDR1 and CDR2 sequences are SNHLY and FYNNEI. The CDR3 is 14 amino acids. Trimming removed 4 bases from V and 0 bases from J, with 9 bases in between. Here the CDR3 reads CASSGSLLNTEAFF. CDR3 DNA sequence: TGTGCCAGCAGTGGGAGCCTCCTGAACACTGAAGCTTTCTTT.

CDR3 sequence reads: CAWSVHRTSGAPDTQYF. CDR3 bases: TGTGCCTGGAGTGTACACCGGACTAGCGGGGCGCCAGATACGCAGTATTTT. The chain recombines TRBV30 with TRBJ2-3, with 12 bases aligning to TRBD2. V shed 0 bases, J shed 4 bases, and the junction held 8 bases outside the gene matches. The V gene's germline CDR1 is GTSNPN and CDR2 SVGIG (reference sequence). This CDR3 region has 17 residues.

CDR3: CASSPRGLLTTDTQYF. In nucleotides, the CDR3 is TGTGCCAGCAGCCCCCGGGGACTCCTTACCACAGATACGCAGTATTTT. The chain couples TRBV11-2 to TRBJ2-3; D may be TRBD2 (6 bases). Germline CDR1 is SGHAT and CDR2 is FQNNGV. CDR3 length: 16 amino acids. V lost 5 bases and J 2 bases, leaving 17 bases between the germline ends. The entire variable domain, with the rest obtained from reference TRBV11-2 and TRBJ2-3, is as follows: EAGVAQSPRYKIIEKRQSVAFWCNPISGHATLYWYQQILGQGPKLLIQFQNNGVVDDSQLPKDRFSAERLKGVDSTLKIQPAKLEDSAVYLCASSPRGLLTTDTQYFGPGTRLTVL.

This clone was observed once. The CDR3 here is CASSQGKDEKLFF. In DNA, the CDR3 is TGTGCCAGCAGTCAGGGGAAAGACGAAAAACTGTTTTTT. V gene TRBV27 combines with J gene TRBJ1-4; D is possibly TRBD1 (6 bases). Germline V gene sequence: CDR1 MNHEY, CDR2 SMNVEV (reference sequence). V gave up 5 bases and J gave up 8 bases, with 12 bases separating them. The CDR3 runs to 13 residues.

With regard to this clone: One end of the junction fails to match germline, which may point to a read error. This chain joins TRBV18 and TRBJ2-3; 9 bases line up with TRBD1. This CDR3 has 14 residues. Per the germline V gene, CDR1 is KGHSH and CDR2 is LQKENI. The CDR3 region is CASSPNRGQDTQYF. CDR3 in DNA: TGTGCCAGTTCACCAAACAGGGGGCAGGATACGCAGTATTTT.

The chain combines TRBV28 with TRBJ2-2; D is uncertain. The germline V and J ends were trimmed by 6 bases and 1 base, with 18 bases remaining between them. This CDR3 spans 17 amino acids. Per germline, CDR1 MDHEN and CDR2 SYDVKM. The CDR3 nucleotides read TGTGCCAGCAGCCGTACCCCCGGTCTATTGAACACCGGGGAGCTGTTTTTT. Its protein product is CASSRTPGLLNTGELFF.

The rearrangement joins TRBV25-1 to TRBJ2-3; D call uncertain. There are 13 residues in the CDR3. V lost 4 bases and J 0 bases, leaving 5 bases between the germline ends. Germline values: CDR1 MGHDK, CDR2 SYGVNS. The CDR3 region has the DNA TGTGCCAGCAGTGGATCTAGCACAGATACGCAGTATTTT. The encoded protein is CASSGSSTDTQYF.

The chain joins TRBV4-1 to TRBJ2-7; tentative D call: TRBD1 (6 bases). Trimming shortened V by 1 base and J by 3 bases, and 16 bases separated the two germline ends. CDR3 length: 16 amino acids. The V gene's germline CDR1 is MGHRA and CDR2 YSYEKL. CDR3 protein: CASSQARGIGLYEQYF. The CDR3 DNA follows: TGCGCCAGCAGCCAAGCCAGGGGTATAGGACTCTACGAGCAGTACTTC.

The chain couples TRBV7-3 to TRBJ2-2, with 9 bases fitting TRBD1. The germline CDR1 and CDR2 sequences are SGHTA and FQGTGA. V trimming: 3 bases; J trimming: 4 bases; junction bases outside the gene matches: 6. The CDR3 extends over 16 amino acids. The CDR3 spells CASSFSGTGLTGELFF. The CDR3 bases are TGTGCCAGCAGCTTCTCCGGGACAGGGCTCACCGGGGAGCTGTTTTTT.

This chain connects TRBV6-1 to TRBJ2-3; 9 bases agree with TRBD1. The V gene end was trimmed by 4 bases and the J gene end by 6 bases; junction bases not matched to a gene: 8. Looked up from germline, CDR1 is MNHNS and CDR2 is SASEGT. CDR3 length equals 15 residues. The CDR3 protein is CASSGQRTGEDTQYF. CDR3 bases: TGTGCCAGCAGTGGACAAAGGACAGGGGAGGATACGCAGTATTTT.

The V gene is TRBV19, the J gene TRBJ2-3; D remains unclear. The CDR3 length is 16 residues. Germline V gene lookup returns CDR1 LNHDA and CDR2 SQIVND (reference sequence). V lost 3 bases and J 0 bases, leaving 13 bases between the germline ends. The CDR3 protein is CASSILAPKSTDTQYF. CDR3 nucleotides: TGTGCCAGTAGTATCTTGGCACCCAAGAGCACAGATACGCAGTATTTT.

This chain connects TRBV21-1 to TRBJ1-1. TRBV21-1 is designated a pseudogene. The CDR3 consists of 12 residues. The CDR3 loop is CASSLRGGEAFF. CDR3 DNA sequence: TGTGCCAGCAGCCTACGAGGAGGTGAAGCTTTCTTT.

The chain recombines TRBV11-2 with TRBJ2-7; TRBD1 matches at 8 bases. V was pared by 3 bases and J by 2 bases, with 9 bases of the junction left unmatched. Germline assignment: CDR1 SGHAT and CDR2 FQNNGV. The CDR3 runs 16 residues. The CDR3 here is CASSFGQGGRAYEQYF. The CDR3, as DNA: TGTGCCAGCAGCTTCGGACAGGGAGGTCGAGCCTACGAGCAGTACTTC.